Below, one TCR beta chain is given with its context. Its antigen target is currently unknown. Base qualities are not provided; no much larger clone lies one nucleotide away. This sample is drawn from a study of T cell responses to AZD1222 COVID-19 vaccine (dated by TCRdb to the early 2020s). For context, the study as a whole: TCR sequencing covered some 240 trial participants: 200 to 210 given two doses of AZD1222 and approximately 26 given two doses of MenACWY control vaccine. Trial participants were enrolled into age subgroups of 18-55, 56-69 and 70-plus years, which contained approximately 150, 28 and 58 TCR-sequenced participants, respectively.

The CDR3 regions of human TCRbeta chains were analyzed by immunosequencing. Processing in the source paper ran as follows. Repertoire TCRs were checked for matches against a reference library of SARS-CoV-2-specific TCRs that had been generated using the MIRA antigen-specificity platform. Breadth was defined as the fraction of unique TCRs that were SARS-CoV-2-associated, and depth was defined as the fraction of total T cells that were SARS-CoV-2-associated. Using the MIRA data, every spike-specific TCR was mapped to the spike region that the TCR reacted to and assigned to either a CD4 or a CD8 class. Log10-transformed breadth and depth values were compared by one-way ANOVA with Sidak's multiple comparisons tests. The clones in this table, taken by TCRdb from immuneACCESS, are in-frame only. Not every clone is retained; where verified, under half of the shortfall comes from an unresolved V gene, and the cause of the rest is unknown. The V and J calls and clone size come from that table; D and trimming were worked out from the DNA. In all, the sample holds 80,000 to 100,000 clones, and around 90% of those were seen once. The ten top clones hold 10% of the sample.

From the cysteine up to the phenylalanine, the CDR3 has a length of 14 residues. Solely the CDR3 DNA is kept, with 42 bases framed from the first base. The germline V gene (reference sequence) yields SGHKS for CDR1 and YYEKEE for CDR2. V lost 3 bases and J lost 0 bases; the stretch between them is 9 bases long. What the research found in general, with its limitations: Only five to seven AZD1222 recipients were SARS-CoV-2 seropositive at baseline, limiting conclusions about previously exposed vaccinees. Participants were mostly white British, with more females than males. The authors suggested clonal diversity may have been underestimated. Because no day 14 peak-response samples were available, the repertoires could be characterized only after the peak T cell response. CD4 TCRs associated with the vaccine covered the entire spike protein, and the dominant responses were in regions 160-218 and 743-854. Reportedly, close to half of the unique spike-specific TCRs recognized epitopes lying outside the regions that are mutated in the B.1.351 and B.1.1.7 variants. A significant rise in spike-specific TCR breadth and depth was observed after two AZD1222 doses relative to day 0 and relative to MenACWY recipients. The 56-69-year group was small, and its depth increase did not reach significance, likely because of low power.

In the paper's terms, the time point label means: baseline before first vaccination. The label giving this sample's treatment or condition can be read as: meningococcal conjugate vaccine given as trial control. Samples from vaccinated people were obtained from the UK trials COV001 and COV002, which included a single-blind randomized controlled phase 2/3 trial of AZD1222 (ChAdOx1 nCoV-19) in healthy adults. For TCRbeta chain sequencing, PBMC samples were collected from trial participants at day 0 and at day 28 after the second dose. The chain was built from TRBV5-5 and TRBJ1-1, with TRBD1 tentatively as D gene (5 bases match). Sample: peripheral blood, taken on day 0 of MenACWY control vaccination. The sequence came from an adult in good health. The sequenced DNA is TGTGCCAGCAGCTCGACAGCAATGAACACTGAAGCTTTCTTT. The resulting protein is CASSSTAMNTEAFF.